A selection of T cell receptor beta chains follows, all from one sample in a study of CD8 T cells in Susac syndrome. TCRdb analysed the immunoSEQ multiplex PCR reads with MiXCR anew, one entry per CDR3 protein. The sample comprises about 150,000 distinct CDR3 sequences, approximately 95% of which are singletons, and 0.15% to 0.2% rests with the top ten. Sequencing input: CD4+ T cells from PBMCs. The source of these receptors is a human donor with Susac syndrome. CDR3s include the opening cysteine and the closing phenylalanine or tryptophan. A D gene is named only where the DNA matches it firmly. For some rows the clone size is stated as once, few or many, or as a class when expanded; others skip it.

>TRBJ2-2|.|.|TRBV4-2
TGTGCCAGCAGCCAAGGCCCGAACACCGGGGAGCTGTTTTTT
CASSQGPNTGELFF
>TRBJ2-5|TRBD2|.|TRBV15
TGTGCCACCAGCATAGGGACTAGCGGAGAGACCCAGTACTTC
CATSIGTSGETQYF
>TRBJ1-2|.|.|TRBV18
TGTGCCAGCTCACCACCCCGGACAGTCCGTGGCTACACCTTC
CASSPPRTVRGYTF
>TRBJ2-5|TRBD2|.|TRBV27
TGTGCCAGCAGTCTTAGCGGGGGGGCAACGGAGACCCAGTACTTC
CASSLSGGATETQYF
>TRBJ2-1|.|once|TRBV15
TGTGCCACCAGCAGCCCCGGACAACCTGAGCAGTTCTTC
CATSSPGQPEQFF
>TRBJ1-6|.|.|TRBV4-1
TGCGCCAGCAGCCAAGTGCCCGAAGGCCTCCACTTT
CASSQVPEGLHF
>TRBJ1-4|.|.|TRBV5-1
TGCGCCAGCAGCCCTGTTAGGGGCAGTGATGAAAAACTGTTTTTT
CASSPVRGSDEKLFF
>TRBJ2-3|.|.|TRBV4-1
TGCGCCAGCGAGCGCCCTGGCACAGATACGCAGTATTTT
CASERPGTDTQYF
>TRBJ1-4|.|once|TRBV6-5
TGTGCCAGCAGTTACGGGGGGGCCGATGAAAAACTGTTTTTT
CASSYGGADEKLFF
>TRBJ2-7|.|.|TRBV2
TGTGCCAGCAGTGATGGGGCCTACGAGCAGTACTTC
CASSDGAYEQYF
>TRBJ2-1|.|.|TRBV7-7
TGTGCCAGCAGCTTAAGCACCGTCAATGAGCAGTTCTTC
CASSLSTVNEQFF
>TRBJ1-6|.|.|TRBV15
TGTGCCACCAGCAGCGTGGGGAATTCACCCCTCCACTTT
CATSSVGNSPLHF
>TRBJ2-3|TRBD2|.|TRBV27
TGTGCCAGCAGGTCGCGGGAGGCCCTTCATACGCAGTATTTT
CASRSREALHTQYF
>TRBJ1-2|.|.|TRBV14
TGTGCCAGCAGCCAAGAACGTCACTATGGCTACACCTTC
CASSQERHYGYTF
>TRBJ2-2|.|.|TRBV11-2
TGTGCCAGCATCCAAGGGGCAGCGAACACCGGGGAGCTGTTTTTT
CASIQGAANTGELFF
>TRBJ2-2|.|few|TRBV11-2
TGTGCCAGCAGCTTAGGGACACCACCCACCGGGGAGCTGTTTTTT
CASSLGTPPTGELFF
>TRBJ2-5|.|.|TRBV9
TGTGCCAGCAGCGGCGGAGGGGCTGAGACCCAGTACTTC
CASSGGGAETQYF
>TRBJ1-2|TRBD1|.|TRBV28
TGTGCCAGCAGTTTGAGGACAGGGCATTTCGTTGCTAACTATGGCTACACCTTC
CASSLRTGHFVANYGYTF
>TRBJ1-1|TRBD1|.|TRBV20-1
TGCAGTGCTATCCGGGACAGGGGGGCGGAAGCTTTCTTT
CSAIRDRGAEAFF
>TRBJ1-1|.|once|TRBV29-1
TGCAGCGTTGCTTCGGTGCCCTCATTTACTGAAGCTTTCTTT
CSVASVPSFTEAFF
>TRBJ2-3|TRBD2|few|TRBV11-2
TGTGCCAGCAGCCCCGGGACTAGCGGGCCCACAGATACGCAGTATTTT
CASSPGTSGPTDTQYF
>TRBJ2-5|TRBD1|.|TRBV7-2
TGTGCCAGCAGCTTAGAAGGGGGCAGGCAGACCCAGTACTTC
CASSLEGGRQTQYF
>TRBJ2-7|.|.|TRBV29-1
TGCAGCGTTGAAGGGTACGAGCAGTACTTC
CSVEGYEQYF
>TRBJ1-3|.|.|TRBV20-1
TGCAGTGCGGCACAGAGAGGTTCAGGAAACACCATATATTTT
CSAAQRGSGNTIYF
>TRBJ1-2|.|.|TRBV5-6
TGTGCCAGCAGTCCGGGGAGGGCGGACGGCTACACCTTC
CASSPGRADGYTF
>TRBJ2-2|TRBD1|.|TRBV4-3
TGCGCCAGCAGCAGAACAGGGGGCGACGCCGGGGAGCTGTTTTTT
CASSRTGGDAGELFF
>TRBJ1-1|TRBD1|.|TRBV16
TGTGCCAGCAGCCCCCAGACAGGGGCCAACACTGAAGCTTTCTTT
CASSPQTGANTEAFF
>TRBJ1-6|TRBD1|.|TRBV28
TGTGCCAGCAGGCCCACAGGGGTATATAATTCACCCCTCCACTTT
CASRPTGVYNSPLHF
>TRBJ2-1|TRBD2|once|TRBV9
TGTGCCAGCAGCGTAGTTGGTTCGAGCGGGGGACACAATGAGCAGTTCTTC
CASSVVGSSGGHNEQFF
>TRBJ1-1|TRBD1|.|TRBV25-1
TGTGCCAGCAGTGGAACAGGGGCAGGCACTGAAGCTTTCTTT
CASSGTGAGTEAFF
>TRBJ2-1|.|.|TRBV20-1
TGCAGTGTAAGCTACAATGAGCAGTTCTTC
CSVSYNEQFF
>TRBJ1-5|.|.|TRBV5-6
TGTGCCAGCAGCTTGGGGGCGACGCGGGATAGGCCCCAGCATTTT
CASSLGATRDRPQHF
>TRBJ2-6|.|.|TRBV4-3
TGCGCCAGCAGCCAGGTCCCGCCCGGATCAACTGGGGCCAACGTCCTGACTTTC
CASSQVPPGSTGANVLTF
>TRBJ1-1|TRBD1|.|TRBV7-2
TGTGCCAGCAGCCTCGGACAGGGTGAAGCTTTCTTT
CASSLGQGEAFF
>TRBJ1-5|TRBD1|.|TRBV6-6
TGTGCCAGCAACCAAAACAGGGGGCTTGATCAGCCCCAGCATTTT
CASNQNRGLDQPQHF
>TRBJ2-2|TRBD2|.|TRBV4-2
TGTGCCAGCAGCCAAGATATCGCTAGCGGGACGAACACCGGGGAGCTGTTTTTT
CASSQDIASGTNTGELFF
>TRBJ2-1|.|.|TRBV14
TGTGCCAGCAGCCATGTTGTAACCCGAGGGGATGAGCAGTTCTTC
CASSHVVTRGDEQFF
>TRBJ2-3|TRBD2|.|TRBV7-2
TGTGCCAGCAGCCAACTGACTAGCGGGGGGCCTTCAGATACGCAGTATTTT
CASSQLTSGGPSDTQYF
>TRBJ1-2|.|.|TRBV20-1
TGCAGTGCCCCCGCCCCATCGTCAGTTTACACCTTC
CSAPAPSSVYTF
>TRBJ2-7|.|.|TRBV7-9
TGTGCCAGCAGCTCCGGTGGGCTGACCTACGAGCAGTACTTC
CASSSGGLTYEQYF
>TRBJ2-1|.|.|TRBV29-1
TGCAGCGTTGACCTAAACTACAATGAGCAGTTCTTC
CSVDLNYNEQFF
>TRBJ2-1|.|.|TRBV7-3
TGTGCCAGCAGCTCCCAGGGTAGCTCCTACAATGAGCAGTTCTTC
CASSSQGSSYNEQFF
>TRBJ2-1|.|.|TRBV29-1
TGCAGCGTTGAAGACAGGCAGTTCTTC
CSVEDRQFF
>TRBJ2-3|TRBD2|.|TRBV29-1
TGCAGCGTTCCGACTAGCGGGGGAGCCACAGATACGCAGTATTTT
CSVPTSGGATDTQYF
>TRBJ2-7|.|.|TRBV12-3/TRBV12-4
TGTGCCAGCAGTCTCGGGCTCCAGGGCTACGAGCAGTACTTC
CASSLGLQGYEQYF
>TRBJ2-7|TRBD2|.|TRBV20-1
TGCAGTGCTAGAGGGTTACTAGCGGGGGGGAACTCCTACGAGCAGTACTTC
CSARGLLAGGNSYEQYF
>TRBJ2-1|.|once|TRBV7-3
TGTGCCAGCAGCTTAATGGGCAGGGGGGAAGTTGAGCAGTTCTTC
CASSLMGRGEVEQFF